Each of the 9 T cell receptor beta chains below was sequenced from the same sample in a study of tumor and adjacent non-tumor tissue in lung cancer (dated by TCRdb to the late 2010s). The library was made by multiplex PCR. Sequencing relied on an Illumina HiSeq 2500. TCRbeta libraries were constructed through three rounds of nested PCR with primers (Table S4) according to protocols adapted from ARM-PCR. TCRdb reprocessing: public reads trimmed at Q25 with fastp, clones called with MiXCR, in-frame beta chains kept. Entries that share a CDR3 protein sequence are merged under the most common genes and DNA. The sample table lists fewer than 150,000 distinct CDR3 sequences, approximately 72% of them with a count of one. The ten largest account for around a sixth of the sample. Bulk unsorted tissue served as the source for RNA extraction, and RNA quality was assessed using a NanoDrop ND-1000 and an Agilent 2100.

Sequencing input: lung tumor tissue. These TCRs come from a man between 60 and 75 years old with small cell lung cancer.

The chain uses TRBV6-5 and TRBJ2-1; 8 nucleotides agree with TRBD2. The CDR3 sequence is 14 residues long. The junction had 3 bases not matched to a gene; V was cut back by 4 bases and J by 4 bases. The germline V gene has CDR1 MNHEY and CDR2 SVGAGI. CDR3 nucleotide sequence: TGTGCCAGCAGTTTGGGCGGGAGGTACAATGAGCAGTTCTTC. Its protein is CASSLGGRYNEQFF.

This rearrangement joins TRBV5-4 to TRBJ2-5; D is possibly TRBD1 (6 bases). The germline gives CDR1 SGHNT, CDR2 YYREEE (reference sequence). The CDR3 runs 14 residues. Trimming cost V 2 bases and J 5 bases, with 13 bases left between them. DNA of the CDR3: TGTGCCAGCAGCTTCAAACAGGGTAGTGAGACCCAGTACTTC. Its protein product is CASSFKQGSETQYF. The variable domain in full, with the rest retrieved from reference TRBV5-4 and TRBJ2-5, is ETGVTQSPTHLIKTRGQQVTLRCSSQSGHNTVSWYQQALGQGPQFIFQYYREEENGRGNFPPRFSGLQFPNYSSELNVNALELDDSALYLCASSFKQGSETQYFGPGTRLLVL.

V usage is TRBV11-3 and J usage is TRBJ1-1; no reliable D call. CDR1 is SGHNT, CDR2 YENEEA, per germline. V lost 5 bases to trimming and J lost 14 bases, with 21 bases between them. This CDR3 comprises 13 residues. CDR3 coding DNA: TGTGCCAGCAGCAAAGAGGGAGGTACCGGAGCCTTCTTT. Protein: CASSKEGGTGAFF. Full variable domain (remainder filled in from reference TRBV11-3 and TRBJ1-1): EAGVVQSPRYKIIEKKQPVAFWCNPISGHNTLYWYLQNLGQGPELLIRYENEEAVDDSQLPKDRFSAERLKGVDSTLKIQPAELGDSAVYLCASSKEGGTGAFFGQGTRLTVV.

Turning to this clonotype: A much bigger clone sits one base away, suggesting this may be a read error. The chain uses TRBV20-1 and TRBJ1-4; TRBD1 might be the D (5 bases). CDR1 is DFQATT, CDR2 SNEGSKA, per germline (reference sequence). The CDR3 contains 13 residues. Trimming shortened V by 6 bases and J by 3 bases, and 11 bases separated the two germline ends. This CDR3 reads CSATGEANEKLFF. DNA for the CDR3: TGCAGTGCCACGGGGGAGGCTAATGAAAAACTGTTTTTT.

The rearrangement uses TRBV24-1 and TRBJ2-1; 14 positions agree with TRBD2. Germline CDR1 is KGHDR and CDR2 is SFDVKD. V lost 5 bases to trimming and J lost 5 bases; unmatched junction nucleotides: 4. There are 16 residues in the CDR3. The CDR3 region has the DNA TGTGCCACCAGTGCCTTGGGACTAGCGGGAGACAATGAGCAGTTCTTC. As protein: CATSALGLAGDNEQFF.

Notes on this clonotype: A much bigger clone sits one base away, suggesting this may be a read error. The chain combines TRBV4-1 with TRBJ2-1; D may correspond to TRBD1 or TRBD2 (6 bases each). Germline lookup yields CDR1 MGHRA and CDR2 YSYEKL. This CDR3 contains 20 residues. The CDR3 protein is CASNQRGVSGTALQYNEQFF. The DNA of the CDR3 is TGCGCCAGCAACCAAAGGGGGGTTTCAGGGACCGCTCTTCAGTACAATGAGCAGTTCTTC.

The rearrangement links TRBV6-6 to TRBJ2-7; D unresolved. CDR3 size: 14 residues. The V gene's germline CDR1 is MNHNY and CDR2 SVGAGI (reference sequence). Here the CDR3 reads CASNYSGQTYEQYV. The CDR3, as DNA: TGTGCCAGCAATTACTCGGGCCAGACCTACGAACAGTACGTC.

The rearrangement joins TRBV20-1 to TRBJ1-1; D remains unclear. There are 12 residues in the CDR3. Germline-derived CDR1 and CDR2 are DFQATT and SNEGSKA (reference sequence). The CDR3 sequence is CIASGGNTEAFF. The CDR3 nucleotides read TGCATTGCCAGCGGAGGGAACACTGAAGCTTTCTTT.

Concerning this clonotype itself: Compared with germline, one end of the junction differs, possibly owing to a read error. V gene TRBV12-5 combines with J gene TRBJ2-3; D uncertain. CDR3 length: 16 amino acids. The germline gives CDR1 LGHNT, CDR2 FRNRAP. The CDR3 reads CPSGPWPTKFTDTQYF. CDR3 DNA: TGTCCTAGTGGTCCGTGGCCGACGAAGTTCACAGATACGCAGTATTTT. Full variable domain (missing parts from reference TRBV12-5 and TRBJ2-3): DARVTQTPRHKVTEMGQEVTMRCQPILGHNTVFWYRQTMMQGLELLAYFRNRAPLDDSGMPKDRFSAEMPDATLATLKIQPSEPRDSAVYFCPSGPWPTKFTDTQYFGPGTRLTVL.